This is a list of T cell receptor beta chains from one sample in a study of shared clonotypes between healthy human individuals. The data were produced by immunoSEQ multiplex PCR, yet TCRdb's version contains in-frame clones alone and is incomplete. The repertoire holds 500,000 to 650,000 clones, with roughly 72% as singletons. Sequencing input: PBMCs. These TCRs come from a woman aged 40 to 55 in good health. Some clones in this sample may be carry-over from other donors' samples. CDR3s include the opening cysteine and the closing phenylalanine or tryptophan. D genes are given only for firm matches. Size tells how often a clone was seen (once, few, many) or the class of an expanded clone, and some rows leave it out.

>TRBV4-2|many|.
CASSQVGSPSGNTIYF
>TRBV7-2|once|.
CASSFITTDTQYF
>TRBV21-1|.|.
CASSTLTGQGGLAGVPNEQFF
>TRBV10-3|few|TRBD1
CAISGAGTENTEAFF
>TRBV10-3|.|TRBD1
CAITRQGSDTEAFF
>TRBV2|few|TRBD2
CASRLGLVGEDF
>TRBV12-5|.|TRBD1
CASGLAGTGVEKLFF
>TRBV28|few|TRBD1
CASSLAGQGSYEQYF
>TRBV27|.|TRBD2
CASSSLASGGRETQYF
>TRBV2|.|.
CASSEVRAVRAYTF
>TRBV28|.|.
CASSLNPSYEQYF
>TRBV27|once|.
CASSSLALGIGFSYEQYF
>TRBV7-6|.|.
CASSLGTLDYEQYF